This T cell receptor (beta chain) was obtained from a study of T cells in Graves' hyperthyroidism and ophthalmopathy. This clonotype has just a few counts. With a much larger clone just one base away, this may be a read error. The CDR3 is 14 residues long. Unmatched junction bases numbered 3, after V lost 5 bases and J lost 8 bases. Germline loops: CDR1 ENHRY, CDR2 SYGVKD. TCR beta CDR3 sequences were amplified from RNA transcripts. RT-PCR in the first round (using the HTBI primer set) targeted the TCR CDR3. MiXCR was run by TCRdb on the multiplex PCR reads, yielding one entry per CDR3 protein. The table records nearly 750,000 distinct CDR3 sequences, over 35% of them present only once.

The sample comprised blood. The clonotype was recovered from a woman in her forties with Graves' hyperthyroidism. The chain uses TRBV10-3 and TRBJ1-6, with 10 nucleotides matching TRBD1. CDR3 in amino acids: CAISNDRGHSPLHF. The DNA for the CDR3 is TGTGCCATCAGTAACGACAGGGGGCATTCACCCCTCCACTTT.